A selection of T cell receptor beta chains follows, all from one sample in a study of kidney transplant recipient with SARS-CoV-2 infection. TCRdb redid the calling of the reads with MiXCR, one entry per CDR3 protein. The sample lists 200,000 to 300,000 distinct CDR3 sequences, around 28% occurring once. Sequenced here: a blood sample, sampled at baseline and between days 110 and 120 from a kidney transplant recipient. The receptors shown here come from a young adult male patient who had COVID-19 and was a kidney transplant recipient. Part of the T cell pool may stem from the graft donor. CDR3s include the opening cysteine and the closing phenylalanine or tryptophan. The D gene is left open where the match is weak. Rows may omit the clone size; those that give it use once, few, many or a size class.

d_call j_call cdr3_length v_call clone_size cdr3_nt cdr3_aa
. TRBJ1-3 13 TRBV12-3/TRBV12-4 many TGTGCCAGCAGTTTCGGGGGGGGAAACACCATATATTTT CASSFGGGNTIYF
. TRBJ2-2 18 TRBV3-1 many TGTGCCAGCAGCTACCGAACTCCCATTTCAGGCTTGACCGGGGAGCTGTTTTTT CASSYRTPISGLTGELFF
TRBD1 TRBJ1-5 16 TRBV13 many TGTGCCAGCAGCTTAGGAGGGGACAGTCGGAATCAGCCCCAGCATTTT CASSLGGDSRNQPQHF
. TRBJ2-7 14 TRBV24-1 many TGTGCCACCAGTGACCCTTTGACACGCTACGAGCAGTACTTC CATSDPLTRYEQYF
. TRBJ2-2 15 TRBV23-1 many TGCGCCAGCAGTCAACGGAGGGATTTGACCGGGGAGCTGTTTTTT CASSQRRDLTGELFF
. TRBJ1-2 17 TRBV12-2 many TGTGCAAGTCGCGTAGGCCTGACTCCACGAAAGACCTATGGCTACACCTTC CASRVGLTPRKTYGYTF
TRBD1 TRBJ1-6 15 TRBV20-1 many TGCAGTGCTAGGGAATGGGGACAGGGTCGTTCACCCCTCCACTTT CSAREWGQGRSPLHF
. TRBJ1-2 17 TRBV6-5 few TGTGCCAGCAGTTCTATGTACTCTATGCGAAAGACCTATGGCTACACCTTC CASSSMYSMRKTYGYTF
TRBD2 TRBJ2-1 16 TRBV7-9 many TGTGCCAGCAGCGTATACCGGACTAGCGGGGACAATGAGCAGTTCTTC CASSVYRTSGDNEQFF
. TRBJ2-6 17 TRBV11-2 many TGTGCCAGCAGCTCCAACAAGCAACAAAGTCGGGCCAACGTCCTGACTTTC CASSSNKQQSRANVLTF
. TRBJ1-2 17 TRBV10-1 . TGCGCCAGCAGTCATATCGTAAGATCGCGAAAGACCTATGGCTACACCTTC CASSHIVRSRKTYGYTF
TRBD2 TRBJ2-1 14 TRBV19 many TGTGCCAGTAGTTCCCTAGCGGCGTACAATGAGCAGTTCTTC CASSSLAAYNEQFF
TRBD2 TRBJ2-2 18 TRBV13 many TGTGCCAGCAGCAAGGAACGAGGACTAGCGGGAGATACCGGGGAGCTGTTTTTT CASSKERGLAGDTGELFF
. TRBJ1-2 16 TRBV5-4 many TGTGCCAGCACCCTGTCCGTACCAGGAAAGACCTATGGCTACACCTTC CASTLSVPGKTYGYTF
. TRBJ1-2 14 TRBV28 many TGTGCCAGCACCCCACGACAGGAACGCTATGGCTACACCTTC CASTPRQERYGYTF
TRBD1 TRBJ2-5 16 TRBV7-9 many TGTGCCAGCAGCAGACTTGGGACAGGGGCGCAAGAGACCCAGTACTTC CASSRLGTGAQETQYF
TRBD1 TRBJ1-2 18 TRBV19 many TGTGCCAGTAGGAATACCGGGACAGGAAAAGTCGGTTTGGTTAGCTACACCTTC CASRNTGTGKVGLVSYTF
TRBD2 TRBJ2-1 18 TRBV6-5 many TGTGCCAGCAGTTACTCGCGACTAGCGGGAGGGCCTAGGGATGAGCAGTTCTTC CASSYSRLAGGPRDEQFF
. TRBJ1-2 17 TRBV11-3 many TGTGCCAGCAGCCCGGATGGCGATCTCGGAAAGACCTATGGCTACACCTTC CASSPDGDLGKTYGYTF
. TRBJ1-3 19 TRBV4-2 many TGTGCCAGCAGCCCGGACCTACAACCAACAGGCGGCCCTGGAAACACCATATATTTT CASSPDLQPTGGPGNTIYF
. TRBJ2-7 15 TRBV4-1 many TGCGCCAGCAGCCAAGAATCCGGGGGCGGCTACGAGCAGTACTTC CASSQESGGGYEQYF
. TRBJ1-2 14 TRBV28 many TGTGCCAGCAGTTTGAGTGCCGGGGGTTTAAGGCACACCTTC CASSLSAGGLRHTF
TRBD2 TRBJ2-1 16 TRBV4-1 . TGCGCCAGCAGCCAAGAAAGGACTAGCGGATACAATGAGCAGTTCTTC CASSQERTSGYNEQFF
. TRBJ2-1 16 TRBV19 few TGTGCCAGTAGCGCGCGAGGACATATCCAGGGGAATGAGCAGTTCTTC CASSARGHIQGNEQFF
TRBD1 TRBJ2-5 17 TRBV5-5 many TGTGCCAGCAGCCGTTCCGCCCCGGGACAGCAAGAAGAGACCCAGTACTTC CASSRSAPGQQEETQYF
. TRBJ2-2 14 TRBV20-1 many TGCAGTGCTAGAGGGCGGACTTGGGCCGGGGAGCTGTTTTTT CSARGRTWAGELFF
TRBD1 TRBJ1-4 13 TRBV2 many TGTGCCAGCAGCCAGGGGGAAAATGAAAAACTGTTTTTT CASSQGENEKLFF
. TRBJ2-3 14 TRBV19 . TGTGCCAGTAGTTCTCTGAGTTCCGGAGATACGCAGTATTTT CASSSLSSGDTQYF
TRBD2 TRBJ2-3 16 TRBV9 few TGTGCCAGCAGCGTCCTAGCGGGGGGTGTCACCGATACGCAGTATTTT CASSVLAGGVTDTQYF
TRBD2 TRBJ2-1 18 TRBV19 . TGTGCCAGTAGTATCTTGTCGGGAGGGACTTATTCGGCCAATGAGCAGTTCTTC CASSILSGGTYSANEQFF
TRBD2 TRBJ2-1 15 TRBV24-1 many TGTGCCACCAGGGACCGTCTAGCGGGATACAATGAGCAGTTCTTC CATRDRLAGYNEQFF
. TRBJ2-1 12 TRBV28 many TGTGCCAGCAGTTTCGCCGCTAGCGACCAGTTCTTC CASSFAASDQFF
. TRBJ1-6 14 TRBV12-3/TRBV12-4 . TGTGCCAACAGTTTAGGGTTAGGGAATTCACCCCTCCACTTT CANSLGLGNSPLHF
TRBD2 TRBJ2-3 15 TRBV9 few TGTGCCAGCAGCGCCGGGACTAGCGGCACAGATACGCAGTATTTT CASSAGTSGTDTQYF
. TRBJ1-2 17 TRBV7-6 . TGTGCCAGCAGCTCCTGTGATGAATCTCGAAAGACCTATGGCTACACCTTC CASSSCDESRKTYGYTF
TRBD1 TRBJ2-7 18 TRBV6-2/TRBV6-3 many TGTGCCAGCAGTCCCCCGGCCCAAACAGGGGGCCGCGCCTACGAGCAGTACTTC CASSPPAQTGGRAYEQYF
TRBD1 TRBJ1-3 17 TRBV5-5 many TGTGCCAGCAGCTTGGGACAGGGGTCTCAATCCGGAAACACCATATATTTT CASSLGQGSQSGNTIYF
. TRBJ1-2 14 TRBV11-2 many TGTGCCAGCAGCTTAGATTGGACAACCCATGGCTACACCTTC CASSLDWTTHGYTF
TRBD1 TRBJ1-1 18 TRBV6-2/TRBV6-3 many TGTGCCAGCAGTTATTACCAGGACAGGGGTTTTATGAACACTGAAGCTTTCTTT CASSYYQDRGFMNTEAFF
. TRBJ1-4 13 TRBV11-2 many TGTGCCAGCAGCTTAGGGGGTAATGAAAAACTGTTTTTT CASSLGGNEKLFF
. TRBJ1-2 19 TRBV7-5 many . CISVPEPDIEVGKTYGYTF
. TRBJ2-1 15 TRBV6-5 . TGTGTCAGCAGTTACCTGGGGCCCCCTCCCAATGAGCAGTTCTTC CVSSYLGPPPNEQFF
. TRBJ1-2 17 TRBV10-1 many TGCGCCAGCAGTATCTATGAAAGATCGCGAAAGACCTATGGCTACACCTTC CASSIYERSRKTYGYTF
. TRBJ1-2 16 TRBV8-2 . TGTGGCAGTCCAATGTATGGTAGCCGAAAGACCTATGGCTACACCTTC CGSPMYGSRKTYGYTF
. TRBJ1-2 17 TRBV7-6 few TGTGCCAGCAGCACTCAGGCTGAATCTCGAAAGACCTATGGCTACACCTTC CASSTQAESRKTYGYTF
. TRBJ2-3 14 TRBV7-2 many TGTGCCAGCAGCATTAGCGGCTACACAGATACGCAGTATTTT CASSISGYTDTQYF